The sequence of this T cell receptor (beta chain) was determined in a study of vaccination and CD4 T cells after COVID-19. Overall study context: Post-COVID draws came a median around 100 days after diagnosis (range 35 to 161). The cells in question were stimulated using overlapping spike peptides derived from SARS-CoV-2, HCoV-NL63, HCoV-OC43 and HCoV-229E.

The Oncomine TCR Beta short-read assay was applied to DNA of cultured CD4+ T cells. TCRdb called the PCR reads again in MiXCR, with one record for every CDR3 protein. Of approximately 7,500 distinct CDR3 sequences listed, around 31% are singletons. Treatment specified: approximately 9-day PBMC culture with coronavirus spike peptide pools or control peptides (ViraFEST assay). Prior to the COVID-19 pandemic (2011-2018), the unexposed donor's CD4+ T cells were collected. Trimming cost V 2 bases and J 1 base, with 8 bases left between them. The CDR3 extends over 14 amino acids. CDR1 is LGHDT and CDR2 is YNNKEL in the germline V gene (reference sequence). Points on this clonotype: Its antigen is not known.

The material sequenced was CD4+ T cells from blood, cultured in vitro. The sequence was obtained from a human donor in good health. This rearrangement joins TRBV3-1 to TRBJ1-1, with a tentative D call TRBD1 (6 bases). The CDR3 spells CASSQRTANTEAFF. DNA for the CDR3: TGTGCCAGCAGCCAACGGACAGCGAACACTGAAGCTTTCTTT.